A selection of T cell receptor beta chains follows, all from one sample in a study of T cells in localized non-small cell lung cancer. TCRdb's copy holds only in-frame clones and misses some; the assay was immunoSEQ multiplex PCR. The sample carries tens of thousands of clones, roughly four fifths recorded once. The sequencing here drew on peripheral blood, taken before any cancer treatment. The receptors stem from a female donor aged 60 or older with stage II squamous cell lung carcinoma. Each CDR3 is given with its conserved first and last residue. Each record gives: CDR3 DNA, CDR3 protein, D gene, V gene, J gene, clone size, CDR3 length. A D gene is named only where the DNA matches it firmly. Clone size is shown for a subset of rows, as once, few, many or a class of expanded clone.

TGTGCCAGTAGTAAGGGGGTAGTGACAGATACGCAGTATTTT,CASSKGVVTDTQYF,.,TRBV19,TRBJ2-3,.,14
TGTGCCAGCTCAGAACAGGATTTAAAAAATGAAAAACTGTTTTTT,CASSEQDLKNEKLFF,.,TRBV18,TRBJ1-4,.,15
TGCGCCAGCAGTTCCGGGACAGAAGCAACCTACGAGCAGTACTTC,CASSSGTEATYEQYF,TRBD1,TRBV5-1,TRBJ2-7,.,15
TGTGCCAGCAGTGAACCGGGACTAGCGGGGCTGAGCTCCTACAATGAGCAGTTCTTC,CASSEPGLAGLSSYNEQFF,TRBD2,TRBV2,TRBJ2-1,.,19
TGCGCCAGCAGCCAAGATCTACAGGAAGAGACCCAGTACTTC,CASSQDLQEETQYF,.,TRBV4-3,TRBJ2-5,few,14
TGCACCAGCAGCCAAGGTTACCGCGGGGGGCGAACTGAGACCCAGTACTTC,CTSSQGYRGGRTETQYF,.,TRBV1,TRBJ2-5,.,17
TGTGCCAGCAGCTCGACTAGCGGGGGGGCTGAGACCCAGTACTTC,CASSSTSGGAETQYF,TRBD2,TRBV9,TRBJ2-5,once,15
TGCGCCAGCAGCTTGGAGGAGACCCAGTACTTC,CASSLEETQYF,.,TRBV5-1,TRBJ2-5,once,11
TGTGCCAGCAGCGTCAGACTGGGGAACACTGAAGCTTTCTTT,CASSVRLGNTEAFF,.,TRBV5-4,TRBJ1-1,.,14
TGTGCCAGCAGCTCACCAATGGGGTTCGAAGAAAAACTGTTTTTT,CASSSPMGFEEKLFF,.,TRBV9,TRBJ1-4,.,15
TGCGCCAGCAGCCCCATTCGGAGTGGGACAGCTGGCTCTGGGGCCAACGTCCTGACTTTC,CASSPIRSGTAGSGANVLTF,TRBD1,TRBV4-1,TRBJ2-6,.,20
TGTGCCTGGAGTCGCCGGTTCATGAACACTGAAGCTTTCTTT,CAWSRRFMNTEAFF,.,TRBV30,TRBJ1-1,.,14
TGTGCCAGCAGCCAAGGTGGACAGGGGGCTCAGCCCCAGCATTTT,CASSQGGQGAQPQHF,TRBD1,TRBV14,TRBJ1-5,.,15
TGTGCCAGCAGCTTAGTGCAGGGTAATTCACCCCTCCACTTT,CASSLVQGNSPLHF,.,TRBV11-2,TRBJ1-6,.,14
TGCGCCAGCAGCCACATAGGTGAGACAGGGGGATCTGGCTACACCTTC,CASSHIGETGGSGYTF,TRBD1,TRBV5-1,TRBJ1-2,.,16
TGTGCCAGCAGCTTCGTGATAAACACCGGGGAGCTGTTTTTT,CASSFVINTGELFF,.,TRBV5-6,TRBJ2-2,.,14
TGCAGCGTCGAGATGGGGGTCGGGGAGACCCAGTACTTC,CSVEMGVGETQYF,.,TRBV29-1,TRBJ2-5,.,13
TGTGCCAGCAGCCCATTGACGGAGCTATACGAGCAGTACTTC,CASSPLTELYEQYF,.,TRBV14,TRBJ2-7,.,14
TGTGCCAGCAGCCCCGCCCTCTTTGAAGCTTTCTTT,CASSPALFEAFF,.,TRBV6-6,TRBJ1-1,.,12